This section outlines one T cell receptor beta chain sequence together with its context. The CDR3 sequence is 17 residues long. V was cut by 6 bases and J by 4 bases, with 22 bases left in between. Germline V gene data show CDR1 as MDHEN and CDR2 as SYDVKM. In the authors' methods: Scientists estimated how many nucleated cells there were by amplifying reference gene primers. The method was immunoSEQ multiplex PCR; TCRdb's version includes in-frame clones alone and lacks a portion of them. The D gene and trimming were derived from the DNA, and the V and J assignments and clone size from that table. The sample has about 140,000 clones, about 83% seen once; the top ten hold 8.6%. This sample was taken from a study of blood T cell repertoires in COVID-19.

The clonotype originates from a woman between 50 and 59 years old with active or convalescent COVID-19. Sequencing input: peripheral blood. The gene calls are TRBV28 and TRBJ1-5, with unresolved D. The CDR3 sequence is CASSKNGGMGLNQPQHF. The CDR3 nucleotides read TGTGCCAGCAGCAAGAACGGCGGGATGGGCTTGAATCAGCCCCAGCATTTT.